This T cell receptor (beta chain) stems from a study of CD8 T cells in ankylosing spondylitis. TCRdb analysed the 5' RACE reads with MiXCR anew, one entry per CDR3 protein. The sample contains roughly 240,000 distinct CDR3 sequences, roughly 32% of which appear only once. Sample: blood, either unsorted or a sorted T cell fraction (not recorded which). The TCR originated in a male donor with ankylosing spondylitis or in good health (not recorded which).

The CDR3 DNA reads TGCAGCGCCAGAAGGGACAGCCTCACAGATACGCAGTATTTT. Translated, it gives CSARRDSLTDTQYF. This chain uses TRBV29-1 with TRBJ2-3; 7 bases fit TRBD1. The CDR3 consists of 14 residues. The germline V gene has CDR1 SQVTM and CDR2 ANQGSEA. The V and J ends lost 7 bases and 2 bases, in that order; junction bases with no gene match: 9.